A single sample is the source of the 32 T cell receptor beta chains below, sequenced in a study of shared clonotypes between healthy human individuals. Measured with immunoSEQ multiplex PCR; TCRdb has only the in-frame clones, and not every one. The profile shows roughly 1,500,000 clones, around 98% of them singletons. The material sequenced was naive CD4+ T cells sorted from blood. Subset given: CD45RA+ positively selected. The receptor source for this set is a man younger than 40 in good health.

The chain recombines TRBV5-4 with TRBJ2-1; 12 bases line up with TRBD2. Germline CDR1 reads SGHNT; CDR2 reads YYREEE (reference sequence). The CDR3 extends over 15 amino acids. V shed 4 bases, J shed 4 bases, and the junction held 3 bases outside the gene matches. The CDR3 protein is CASSTTSGGYNEQFF. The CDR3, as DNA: TGTGCCAGCAGCACCACTAGCGGGGGGTACAATGAGCAGTTCTTC.

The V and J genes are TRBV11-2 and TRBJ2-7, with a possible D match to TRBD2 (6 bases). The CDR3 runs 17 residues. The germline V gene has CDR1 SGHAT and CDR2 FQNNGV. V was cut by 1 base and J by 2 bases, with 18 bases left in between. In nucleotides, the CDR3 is TGTGCCAGCAGCTTAGTTCAAAGCGGGCCGTCCCCCTACGAGCAGTACTTC. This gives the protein CASSLVQSGPSPYEQYF. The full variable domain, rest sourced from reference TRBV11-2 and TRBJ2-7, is EAGVAQSPRYKIIEKRQSVAFWCNPISGHATLYWYQQILGQGPKLLIQFQNNGVVDDSQLPKDRFSAERLKGVDSTLKIQPAKLEDSAVYLCASSLVQSGPSPYEQYFGPGTRLTVT.

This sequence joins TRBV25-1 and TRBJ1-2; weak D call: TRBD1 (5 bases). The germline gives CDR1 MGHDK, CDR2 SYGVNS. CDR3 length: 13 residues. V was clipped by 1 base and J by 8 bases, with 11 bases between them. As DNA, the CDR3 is TGTGCCAGCAGTGAATTTGCAGGGCCCGGCTACACCTTC. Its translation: CASSEFAGPGYTF.

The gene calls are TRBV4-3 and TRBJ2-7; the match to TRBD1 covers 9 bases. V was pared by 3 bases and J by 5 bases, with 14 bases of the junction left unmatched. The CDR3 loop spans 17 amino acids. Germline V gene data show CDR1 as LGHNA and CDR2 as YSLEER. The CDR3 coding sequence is TGCGCCAGCAGCCAGGCGACCGGGACAGGGATGCGGGACGAGCAGTACTTC. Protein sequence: CASSQATGTGMRDEQYF.

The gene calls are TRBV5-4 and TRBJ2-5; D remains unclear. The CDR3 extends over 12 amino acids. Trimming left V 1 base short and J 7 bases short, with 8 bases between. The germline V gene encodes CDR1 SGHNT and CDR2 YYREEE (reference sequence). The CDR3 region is CASSLPAGTQYF. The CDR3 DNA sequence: TGTGCCAGCAGCTTGCCGGCTGGGACCCAGTACTTC.

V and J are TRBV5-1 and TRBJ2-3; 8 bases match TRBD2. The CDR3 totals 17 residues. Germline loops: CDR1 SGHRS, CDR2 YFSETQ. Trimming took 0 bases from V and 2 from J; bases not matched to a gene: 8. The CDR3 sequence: CASSLAAGGPITDTQYF. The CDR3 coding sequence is TGCGCCAGCAGCTTGGCGGCGGGAGGTCCAATCACAGATACGCAGTATTTT.

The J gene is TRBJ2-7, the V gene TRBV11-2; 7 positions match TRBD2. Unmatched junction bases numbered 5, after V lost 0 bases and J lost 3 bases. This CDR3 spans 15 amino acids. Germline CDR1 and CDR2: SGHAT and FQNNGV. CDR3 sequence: CASSLDRGRIYEQYF. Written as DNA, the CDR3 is TGTGCCAGCAGCTTAGATCGCGGGAGAATCTACGAGCAGTACTTC.

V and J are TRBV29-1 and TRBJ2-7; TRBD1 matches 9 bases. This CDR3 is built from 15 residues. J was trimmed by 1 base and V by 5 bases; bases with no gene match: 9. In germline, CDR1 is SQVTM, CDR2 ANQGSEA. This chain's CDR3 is CSVKGQGPVSYEQYF. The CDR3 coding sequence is TGCAGCGTTAAAGGACAGGGGCCTGTATCCTACGAGCAGTACTTC.

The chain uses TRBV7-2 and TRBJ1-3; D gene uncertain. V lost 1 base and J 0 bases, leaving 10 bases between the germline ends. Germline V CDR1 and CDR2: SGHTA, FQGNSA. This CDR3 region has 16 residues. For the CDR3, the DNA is TGTGCCAGCAGCTTAGTGGGCAGGAACTCTGGAAACACCATATATTTT. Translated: CASSLVGRNSGNTIYF.

CDR3 DNA sequence: TGTGCCAGCAGCTTCCTAGCGGGAGCAGAGGAGCTGTTTTTT. This sequence encodes CASSFLAGAEELFF. The chain employs TRBV7-3 and TRBJ2-2; 10 bases align to TRBD2. This CDR3 comprises 14 residues. Germline CDR1 reads SGHTA; CDR2 reads FQGTGA. V lost 3 bases to trimming and J lost 10 bases; unmatched junction nucleotides: 5. Supplemented by reference TRBV7-3 and TRBJ2-2, the full variable domain reads GAGVSQTPSNKVTEKGKYVELRCDPISGHTALYWYRQSLGQGPEFLIYFQGTGAADDSGLPNDRFFAVRPEGSVSTLKIQRTERGDSAVYLCASSFLAGAEELFFGEGSRLTVL.

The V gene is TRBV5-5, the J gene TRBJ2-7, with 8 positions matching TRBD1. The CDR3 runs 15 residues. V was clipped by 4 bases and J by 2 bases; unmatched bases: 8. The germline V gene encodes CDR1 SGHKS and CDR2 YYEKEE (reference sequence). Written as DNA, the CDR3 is TGTGCCAGCAGCCCCGGACAGGGCCTACCCTACGAGCAGTACTTC. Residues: CASSPGQGLPYEQYF.

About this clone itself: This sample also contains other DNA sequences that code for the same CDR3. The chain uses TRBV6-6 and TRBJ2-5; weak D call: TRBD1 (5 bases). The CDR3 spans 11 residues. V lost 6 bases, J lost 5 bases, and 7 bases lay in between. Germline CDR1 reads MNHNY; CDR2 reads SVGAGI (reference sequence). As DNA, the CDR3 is TGTGCCAGCAGCCCAGGGGAGACCCAGTACTTC. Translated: CASSPGETQYF.

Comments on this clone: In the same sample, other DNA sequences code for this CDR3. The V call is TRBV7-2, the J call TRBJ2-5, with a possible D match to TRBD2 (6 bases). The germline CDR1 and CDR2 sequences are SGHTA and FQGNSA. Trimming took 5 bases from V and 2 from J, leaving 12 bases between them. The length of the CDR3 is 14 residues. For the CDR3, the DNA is TGTGCCAGCAGCCCGCGGGGCTCACAAGAGACCCAGTACTTC. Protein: CASSPRGSQETQYF.

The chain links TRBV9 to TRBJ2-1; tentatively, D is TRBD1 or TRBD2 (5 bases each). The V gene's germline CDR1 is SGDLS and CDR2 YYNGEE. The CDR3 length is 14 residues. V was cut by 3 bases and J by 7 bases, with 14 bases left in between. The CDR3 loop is CASSAGTWGNEQFF. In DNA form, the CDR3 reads TGTGCCAGCAGCGCCGGGACGTGGGGGAATGAGCAGTTCTTC.

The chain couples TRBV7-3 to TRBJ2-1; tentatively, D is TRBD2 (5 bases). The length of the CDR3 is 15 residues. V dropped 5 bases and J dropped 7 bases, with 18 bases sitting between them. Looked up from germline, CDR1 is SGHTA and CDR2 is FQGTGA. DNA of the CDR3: TGTGCCAGCAGCCTGCGAGGGTTAAGCGATAATGAGCAGTTCTTC. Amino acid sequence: CASSLRGLSDNEQFF.

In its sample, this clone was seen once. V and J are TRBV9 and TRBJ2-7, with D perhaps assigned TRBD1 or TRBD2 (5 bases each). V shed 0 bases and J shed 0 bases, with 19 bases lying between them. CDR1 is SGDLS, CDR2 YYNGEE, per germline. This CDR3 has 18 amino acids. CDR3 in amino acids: CASSVGSPTRGSSYEQYF. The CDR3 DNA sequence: TGTGCCAGCAGCGTAGGATCCCCAACTAGGGGAAGCTCCTACGAGCAGTACTTC.

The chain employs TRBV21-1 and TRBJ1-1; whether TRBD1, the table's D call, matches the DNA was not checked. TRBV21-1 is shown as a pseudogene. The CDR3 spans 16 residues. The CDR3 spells CASSNRGSAGITEAFF. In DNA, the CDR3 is TGTGCCAGCAGCAATAGGGGGAGTGCAGGGATCACTGAAGCTTTCTTT.

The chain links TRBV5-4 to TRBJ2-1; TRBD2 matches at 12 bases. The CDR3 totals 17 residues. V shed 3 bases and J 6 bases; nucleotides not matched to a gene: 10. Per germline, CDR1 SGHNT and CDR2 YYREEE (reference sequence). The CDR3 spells CASSSNPTSGRSNEQFF. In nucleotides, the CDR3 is TGTGCCAGCAGCTCGAACCCGACTAGCGGGAGATCCAATGAGCAGTTCTTC.

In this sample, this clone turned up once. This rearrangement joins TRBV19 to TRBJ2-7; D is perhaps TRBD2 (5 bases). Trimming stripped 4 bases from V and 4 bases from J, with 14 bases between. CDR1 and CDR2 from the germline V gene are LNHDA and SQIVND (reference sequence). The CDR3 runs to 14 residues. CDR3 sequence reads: CASSSGLRGYEQYF. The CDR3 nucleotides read TGTGCCAGTAGTAGCGGGTTACGGGGTTACGAGCAGTACTTC.

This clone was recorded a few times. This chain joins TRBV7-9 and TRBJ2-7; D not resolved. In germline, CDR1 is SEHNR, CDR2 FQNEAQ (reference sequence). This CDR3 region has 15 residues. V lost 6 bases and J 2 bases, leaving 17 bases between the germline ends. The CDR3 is CASSPVSGRTYEQYF. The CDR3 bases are TGTGCCAGCAGTCCCGTGTCGGGCAGGACCTACGAGCAGTACTTC.

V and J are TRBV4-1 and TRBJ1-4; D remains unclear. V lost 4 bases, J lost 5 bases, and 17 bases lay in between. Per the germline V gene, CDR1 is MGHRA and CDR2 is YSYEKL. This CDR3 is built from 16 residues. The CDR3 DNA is TGCGCCAGCAGCCCCTCCTTGCAGACCAAAAATGAAAAACTGTTTTTT. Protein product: CASSPSLQTKNEKLFF.

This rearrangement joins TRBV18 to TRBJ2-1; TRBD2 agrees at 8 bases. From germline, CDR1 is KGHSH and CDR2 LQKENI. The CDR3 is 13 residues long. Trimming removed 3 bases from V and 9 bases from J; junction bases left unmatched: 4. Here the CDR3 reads CASSPGLVGEQFF. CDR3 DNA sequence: TGTGCCAGCTCACCGGGACTAGTCGGTGAGCAGTTCTTC. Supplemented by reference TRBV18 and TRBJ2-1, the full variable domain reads NAGVMQNPRHLVRRRGQEARLRCSPMKGHSHVYWYRQLPEEGLKFMVYLQKENIIDESGMPKERFSAEFPKEGPSILRIQQVVRGDSAAYFCASSPGLVGEQFFGPGTRLTVL.

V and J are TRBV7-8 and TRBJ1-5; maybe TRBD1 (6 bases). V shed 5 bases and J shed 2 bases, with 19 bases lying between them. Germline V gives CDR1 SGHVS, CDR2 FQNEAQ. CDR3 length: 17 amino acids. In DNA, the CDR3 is TGTGCCAGCAGCGCAACTCTAGGGGGTTCGGGCAATCAGCCCCAGCATTTT. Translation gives CASSATLGGSGNQPQHF.

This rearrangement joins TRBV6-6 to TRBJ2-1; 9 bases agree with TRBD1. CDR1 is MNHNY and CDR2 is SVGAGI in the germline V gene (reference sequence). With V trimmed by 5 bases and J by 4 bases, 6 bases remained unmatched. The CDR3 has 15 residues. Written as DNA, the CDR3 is TGTGCCAGCAGTATACAGGGGGCGAATTACAATGAGCAGTTCTTC. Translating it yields CASSIQGANYNEQFF.

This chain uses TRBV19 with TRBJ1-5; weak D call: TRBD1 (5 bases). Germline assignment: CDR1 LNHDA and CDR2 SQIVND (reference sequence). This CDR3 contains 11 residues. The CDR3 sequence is CAGGVNQPQHF. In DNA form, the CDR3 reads TGTGCTGGGGGGGTGAATCAGCCCCAGCATTTT.

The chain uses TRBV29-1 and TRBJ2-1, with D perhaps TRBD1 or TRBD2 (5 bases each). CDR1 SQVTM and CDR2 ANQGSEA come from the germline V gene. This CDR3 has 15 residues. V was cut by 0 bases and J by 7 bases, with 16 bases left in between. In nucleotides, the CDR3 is TGCAGCGTTGAAGATCTTGAGGGGACGTATAATGAGCAGTTCTTC. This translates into CSVEDLEGTYNEQFF.

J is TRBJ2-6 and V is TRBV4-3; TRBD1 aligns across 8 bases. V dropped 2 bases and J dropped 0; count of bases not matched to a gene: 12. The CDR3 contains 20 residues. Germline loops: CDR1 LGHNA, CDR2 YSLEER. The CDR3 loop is CASSQQAGGGGYSGANVLTF. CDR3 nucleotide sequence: TGCGCCAGCAGCCAACAAGCAGGGGGCGGTGGCTACTCTGGGGCCAACGTCCTGACTTTC.

The CDR3 DNA reads TGTGCCAGCAGCCCGAGGACTAGCGCCGACGAGCAGTACTTC. Residues: CASSPRTSADEQYF. V usage is TRBV7-3 and J usage is TRBJ2-7, with 9 nucleotides matching TRBD2. Germline CDR1 SGHTA, CDR2 FQGTGA. With 5 bases clipped from V and 5 bases from J, the junction kept 7 bases outside the gene matches. CDR3 length equals 14 residues.

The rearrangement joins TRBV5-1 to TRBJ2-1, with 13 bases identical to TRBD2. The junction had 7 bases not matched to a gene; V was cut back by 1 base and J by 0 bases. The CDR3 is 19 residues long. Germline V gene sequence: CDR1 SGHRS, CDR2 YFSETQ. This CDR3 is CASSLKGLAGLSSYNEQFF. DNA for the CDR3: TGCGCCAGCAGCTTGAAGGGACTAGCGGGGCTGAGCTCCTACAATGAGCAGTTCTTC. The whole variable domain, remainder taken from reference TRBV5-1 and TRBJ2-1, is KAGVTQTPRYLIKTRGQQVTLSCSPISGHRSVSWYQQTPGQGLQFLFEYFSETQRNKGNFPGRFSGRQFSNSRSEMNVSTLELGDSALYLCASSLKGLAGLSSYNEQFFGPGTRLTVL.

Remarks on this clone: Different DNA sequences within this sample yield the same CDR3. CDR3 sequence reads: CASSLTGVGEQYF. For the CDR3, the DNA is TGCGCCAGCAGCCTGACTGGGGTCGGCGAGCAGTACTTC. The chain couples TRBV5-1 to TRBJ2-7; D uncertain. Germline lookup yields CDR1 SGHRS and CDR2 YFSETQ. CDR3 size: 13 residues. Trimming stripped 4 bases from V and 6 bases from J, with 14 bases between.

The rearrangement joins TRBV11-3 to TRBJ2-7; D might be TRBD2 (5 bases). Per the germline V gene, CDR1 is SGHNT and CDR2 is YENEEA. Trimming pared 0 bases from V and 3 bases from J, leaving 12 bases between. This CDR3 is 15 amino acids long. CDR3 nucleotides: TGTGCCAGCAGCTTAGAGGGAAGCGGTGACTACGAGCAGTACTTC. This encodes CASSLEGSGDYEQYF. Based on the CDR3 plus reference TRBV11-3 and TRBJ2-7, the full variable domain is EAGVVQSPRYKIIEKKQPVAFWCNPISGHNTLYWYLQNLGQGPELLIRYENEEAVDDSQLPKDRFSAERLKGVDSTLKIQPAELGDSAVYLCASSLEGSGDYEQYFGPGTRLTVT.

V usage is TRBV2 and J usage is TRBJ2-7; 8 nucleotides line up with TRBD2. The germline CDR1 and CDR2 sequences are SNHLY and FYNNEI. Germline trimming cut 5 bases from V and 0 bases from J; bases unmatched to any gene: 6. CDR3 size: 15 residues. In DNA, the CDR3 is TGTGCCAGCAGTAGGGAGAGCGGGAGCTCCTACGAGCAGTACTTC. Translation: CASSRESGSSYEQYF.